These T cell receptor beta chains were read from a single sample in a study of cytomegalovirus exposure and HLA in healthy donors. Profiled with immunoSEQ multiplex PCR; TCRdb holds only in-frame clones, not every one. The table has approximately 70,000 clones, about two thirds seen once; the top ten hold about an eighth. Sequenced input: PBMCs. These receptors originate from a woman between 35 and 50 years old in good health and CMV-seropositive. CDR3s include the opening cysteine and the closing phenylalanine or tryptophan. Each record gives: D gene, V gene, clone size, J gene, CDR3 DNA, CDR3 protein. A D gene is named only where the DNA matches it firmly. Some rows mark clone size as missing; the rest say once, few, many or name a class of expanded clone.

-	TRBV29-1	few	TRBJ1-1	TGCAGCGGGGGCGGGGGGGACACTGAAGCTTTCTTT	CSGGGGDTEAFF
TRBD2	TRBV6-6	-	TRBJ2-7	TGTGCCAGCAGTCCCTTGGGGCAGCGGGGGTTCTACGGGCAGTACTTC	CASSPLGQRGFYGQYF
-	TRBV7-8	-	TRBJ1-1	TGTGCCAGCAGCACCCGAGGGAACCGGAACACTGAAGCTTTCTTT	CASSTRGNRNTEAFF
TRBD2	TRBV7-6	-	TRBJ2-7	TGTGCCAGCAGCCCGGGGACTATACCCTACGAGCAGTACTTC	CASSPGTIPYEQYF
TRBD1	TRBV6-1	-	TRBJ2-5	TGTGCCAGCAGCCCCGGGACAGGGGGGCAAGAGACCCAGTACTTC	CASSPGTGGQETQYF
TRBD2	TRBV10-1	few	TRBJ2-7	TGCGCCAGCAGTGAGCCGGGGGGGCAATACGAGCAGTACTTC	CASSEPGGQYEQYF
-	TRBV7-3	few	TRBJ2-6	TGTGCCAGCAGCCCCCAGGGGGGAGCCTCTGGGGCCAACGTCCTGACTTTC	CASSPQGGASGANVLTF
TRBD1	TRBV6-6	-	TRBJ1-2	TGTGCCAGCAGTACTGACAGGGGAGACTATGGCTACACCTTC	CASSTDRGDYGYTF
-	TRBV28	-	TRBJ1-1	TGTGCCAGCAGTGTCGGTTACACTGAAGCTTTCTTT	CASSVGYTEAFF
-	TRBV10-3	-	TRBJ1-2	TGTGCCATCAGTGAGTTTTCGGGGGGCGCTTGGGGCTACACCTTC	CAISEFSGGAWGYTF
TRBD2	TRBV27	-	TRBJ2-5	TGTGCCAGCAGTCACCGGGAGGCAGCAGAGACCCAGTACTTC	CASSHREAAETQYF
TRBD1	TRBV5-1	few	TRBJ1-2	TGCGCCAGCAGTCAAGGGGGCGACTATGGCTACACCTTC	CASSQGGDYGYTF
-	TRBV6-1	-	TRBJ2-5	TGTGCCACCAAACTAGGCCAAGAGACCCAGTACTTC	CATKLGQETQYF
TRBD2	TRBV11-1	-	TRBJ2-1	TGTGCCAGCAGCTTATCCGGACTAGCGTCCTACAATGAGCAGTTCTTC	CASSLSGLASYNEQFF
TRBD2	TRBV5-1	-	TRBJ2-5	TGCGCCAGCAGCTTAGCGGGGAAAGAGACCCAGTACTTC	CASSLAGKETQYF
-	TRBV9	-	TRBJ2-7	TGTGCCAGCAGCCCCTCGGGGTCCCACTACGAGCAGTACTTC	CASSPSGSHYEQYF
TRBD1	TRBV5-3	-	TRBJ1-5	TGTGCCAGAAGCTTCCCGGGACAGGGAGCCTATAGCAATCAGCCCCAGCATTTT	CARSFPGQGAYSNQPQHF
-	TRBV30	-	TRBJ2-5	TGTGCCTGGAGTGGGGGGGCGGGGGCTCACGAGACCCAGTACTTC	CAWSGGAGAHETQYF
-	TRBV5-1	few	TRBJ1-1	TGCGCCAGCAGCGAGGCGGCAGGAGGGACTGAAGCTTTCTTT	CASSEAAGGTEAFF
-	TRBV5-6	-	TRBJ2-1	TGTGCCAGCAGCTTGGGAGGGGGGGGGCCTTACAATGAGCAGTTCTTC	CASSLGGGGPYNEQFF
-	TRBV28	-	TRBJ1-2	TGTGCCAGCAGTTTATTGGCAGGGTCTAACTATGGCTACACCTTC	CASSLLAGSNYGYTF
TRBD1	TRBV11-2	-	TRBJ1-1	TGTGCCAGCAGCTCGCTCCGGACAGGGGAGGCTTTCTTT	CASSSLRTGEAFF
-	TRBV2	once	TRBJ2-2	TGTGCCAGCAGTGAAAGGCGACTGGACACCGGGGAGCTGTTTTTT	CASSERRLDTGELFF
-	TRBV5-4	-	TRBJ2-7	TGTGCCAGCAGCTTGGATGGGGGGGCATACGAGCAGTACTTC	CASSLDGGAYEQYF
TRBD1	TRBV6-5	-	TRBJ1-1	TGTGCCAGCAGTTTAAGGACAGGGGGGAACACTGAAGCTTTCTTT	CASSLRTGGNTEAFF
-	TRBV6-5	-	TRBJ2-7	TGTGCCAGCAATATAAACAGGGAGAGCGAGCAGTACTTC	CASNINRESEQYF
-	TRBV5-4	-	TRBJ1-4	TGTGCCAGCAGCTTCAACGGAAAACTGTTTTTT	CASSFNGKLFF
TRBD2	TRBV7-6	-	TRBJ2-1	TGTGCCAGCAGCGCCCGACTAGCGGGGGACTACAATGAGCAGTTCTTC	CASSARLAGDYNEQFF
-	TRBV6-4	few	TRBJ1-2	TGTGCCAGCAGTGAGGACACTAACTATGGCTACACCTTC	CASSEDTNYGYTF
TRBD1	TRBV4-1	-	TRBJ1-1	TGCGCCAGCAGCCTTGGACAGGGTTGGGCTGAAGCTTTCTTT	CASSLGQGWAEAFF
TRBD2	TRBV7-9	-	TRBJ2-1	TGTGCCAGCAGCGGCGGACCGGGACTAGCCTACAATGAGCAGTTCTTC	CASSGGPGLAYNEQFF
TRBD1	TRBV5-1	-	TRBJ2-5	TGCGCCAGCAGCTCGATTCAATTTGAGACAGGGGGTGAGACCCAGTACTTC	CASSSIQFETGGETQYF
TRBD1	TRBV6-1	-	TRBJ1-2	TGTGCCAGCAGGGGAACAGGGGTAATATACTATGGCTACACCTTC	CASRGTGVIYYGYTF
-	TRBV7-6	-	TRBJ2-1	TGTGCCAGCAGCTTAGGCCCGAACTATGAGCAGTTCTTC	CASSLGPNYEQFF
TRBD2	TRBV29-1	few	TRBJ2-1	TGCAGCGTTGGACTAGCGGGGGGATGGAATGAGCAGTTCTTC	CSVGLAGGWNEQFF